This TCR beta chain was sequenced for a study of T cell changes during pregnancy in multiple sclerosis (dated by TCRdb to between 2018 and 2021). A note on the overall study: The study examined how the T cell repertoire changed over the course of pregnancy in women with multiple sclerosis.

Trimming accounts for 5 bases at V and 5 bases at J, while the number of junction bases matched to no gene is 7. The germline V gene gives CDR1 as SGHVS and CDR2 as FNYEAQ. From the cysteine up to the phenylalanine, the CDR3 has a length of 14 residues. Left in the record is the CDR3 DNA by itself, 42 bases read in frame from the first base. Library prep was done by the immunoSEQ multiplex PCR assay. TCRdb obtained this table from immuneACCESS and retained in-frame rearrangements with V and J assigned. These tables miss some clones; where compared with another copy, unresolved V genes account for less than half of the shortfall, and the remainder is unexplained. In this sample the table shows 50,000 to 65,000 clones, around 93% of which occur a single time. Jointly, the top ten make up 2.5% to 4% of the sample. With regard to this clone: Its cognate antigen has yet to be identified. The sample holds no much larger clone one base away, and base qualities are not on file.

This clonotype was sampled from a female donor with multiple sclerosis, enrolled in a pregnancy study. The sequenced sample was CD8+ T cells from peripheral blood mononuclear cells, obtained in the second trimester of pregnancy. The chain is assembled from TRBV7-6 and TRBJ2-7; 9 bases in the junction line up with TRBD1. In nucleotides, the sequence is TGTGCCAGCAGCGGCTGGGACAGGGATCACGAGCAGTACTTC. It translates as CASSGWDRDHEQYF.